These 17 T cell receptor beta chains were all obtained from the same sample, sequenced in a study of blood T cell repertoires in COVID-19. TCRdb's table, derived via immunoSEQ multiplex PCR, lists solely in-frame clones and lacks some. Of around 170,000 clones listed, roughly 74% are singletons. The specimen sequenced was peripheral blood. Every receptor here comes from a woman aged 80 or over with acute or convalescent COVID-19.

J is TRBJ2-7 and V is TRBV18, with D possibly TRBD1 on 6 matching bases. The CDR3 extends over 15 amino acids. V lost 2 bases, J lost 2 bases, and 13 bases lay in between. Per germline, CDR1 KGHSH and CDR2 LQKENI. The CDR3 here is CASSPDHRAAYEQYF. The CDR3 nucleotides are TGTGCCAGCTCACCAGACCACAGGGCGGCCTACGAGCAGTACTTC.

The chain joins TRBV6-1 to TRBJ2-6, with 7 bases identical to TRBD2. The CDR3 is 16 amino acids. The J segment lost 0 bases and the V segment lost 2 bases, leaving 1 base of the junction unmatched. CDR1 is MNHNS and CDR2 is SASEGT in the germline V gene. The CDR3 protein is CASSEWGGSGANVLTF. The CDR3 coding sequence is TGTGCCAGCAGTGAATGGGGGGGCTCTGGGGCCAACGTCCTGACTTTC.

The gene calls are TRBV30 and TRBJ1-6; tentative D call: TRBD1 (6 bases). Trimming removed 3 bases from V and 8 bases from J, with 14 bases in between. CDR3 length: 14 amino acids. Germline CDR1 GTSNPN, CDR2 SVGIG (reference sequence). DNA for the CDR3: TGTGCCTGGAGCCGAACAGGGTTATATTCACCCCTCCACTTT. As protein: CAWSRTGLYSPLHF.

The chain carries TRBV30 and TRBJ1-1; D is possibly TRBD1 (6 bases). The ends were cut back, 1 base at V and 0 bases at J, with 12 bases in the middle. In germline, CDR1 is GTSNPN, CDR2 SVGIG (reference sequence). CDR3 length: 15 amino acids. CDR3 sequence reads: CAWSDRGTMNTEAFF. The DNA of the CDR3 is TGTGCCTGGAGTGATAGAGGGACAATGAACACTGAAGCTTTCTTT.

The rearrangement uses TRBV19 and TRBJ1-5; D gene ambiguous. The CDR3 runs 14 residues. Germline values: CDR1 LNHDA, CDR2 SQIVND (reference sequence). The ends were cut back, 8 bases at V and 0 bases at J, with 11 bases in the middle. CDR3 residues: CASRQPYSNQPQHF. CDR3 DNA sequence: TGTGCCAGTCGACAACCATATAGCAATCAGCCCCAGCATTTT.

V is TRBV7-8 and J is TRBJ2-7; 9 bases map to TRBD2. This CDR3 has 16 residues. Trimming removed 5 bases from V and 2 bases from J; junction bases left unmatched: 10. Germline V gene sequence: CDR1 SGHVS, CDR2 FQNEAQ. In DNA, the CDR3 is TGTGCCAGCAGCGCTACTCTAGCGGGATCCACCTACGAGCAGTACTTC. It specifies CASSATLAGSTYEQYF.

This chain connects TRBV19 to TRBJ1-3, with D possibly being TRBD1 (6 bases). Trimming cost V 9 bases and J 8 bases, with 17 bases left between them. The germline V gene has CDR1 LNHDA and CDR2 SQIVND (reference sequence). CDR3 length: 13 amino acids. The CDR3 here is CARAGGGADTIYF. In nucleotides, the CDR3 is TGTGCCAGAGCTGGGGGGGGCGCGGACACCATATATTTT.

This chain uses TRBV30 with TRBJ1-5, with a tentative D call TRBD1 (6 bases). V was shortened by 7 bases and J by 2 bases, with 21 bases between the two germline ends. This CDR3 spans 16 amino acids. CDR1 and CDR2 (germline): GTSNPN, SVGIG (reference sequence). CDR3: CASNPWAGDRNQPQHF. The CDR3 DNA follows: TGTGCCTCCAACCCCTGGGCAGGGGATCGCAATCAGCCCCAGCATTTT.

The chain employs TRBV12-3 or TRBV12-4 and TRBJ2-3; D not resolved. V dropped 6 bases and J dropped 4 bases, with 8 bases sitting between them. The CDR3 has 12 amino acids. The CDR3 loop is CASSLSSDTQYF. The CDR3 bases are TGTGCCAGCAGCCTTAGCTCAGATACGCAGTATTTT.

The chain couples TRBV5-8 to TRBJ2-7; possible D gene TRBD1, 5 bases. CDR1 is SGHTS and CDR2 is YDEGEE in the germline V gene. Trimming stripped 2 bases from V and 3 bases from J, with 9 bases between. The CDR3 has 13 amino acids. CDR3: CASSLQVYYEQYF. The CDR3 bases are TGTGCCAGCAGCTTACAGGTATACTACGAGCAGTACTTC.

This chain links TRBV2 with TRBJ2-1; 7 bases fit TRBD2. This CDR3 is built from 15 residues. CDR1 SNHLY and CDR2 FYNNEI come from the germline V gene. V trimming: 3 bases; J trimming: 4 bases; junction bases outside the gene matches: 6. The CDR3 here is CASSEVSGSYNEQFF. In nucleotides, the CDR3 is TGTGCCAGCAGTGAGGTTAGCGGGTCGTACAATGAGCAGTTCTTC.

The gene calls are TRBV5-5 and TRBJ1-6, with 10 bases fitting TRBD1. There are 14 residues in the CDR3. V dropped 6 bases and J dropped 14; count of bases not matched to a gene: 11. CDR1 is SGHKS and CDR2 is YYEKEE in the germline V gene (reference sequence). The CDR3 protein is CASTPGQGTGALHF. CDR3 bases: TGTGCCAGCACACCGGGACAGGGGACTGGGGCCCTCCACTTT.

This clone was recorded a few times. The CDR3 DNA follows: TGTGCCAGCAGCCCCAGGACAGGGGCCAATGAAAAACTGTTTTTT. This codes for CASSPRTGANEKLFF. The chain joins TRBV7-2 to TRBJ1-4, with 9 bases aligning to TRBD1. Germline V gene data show CDR1 as SGHTA and CDR2 as FQGNSA. The CDR3 loop spans 15 amino acids. After removal of 5 bases from V and 5 bases from J, the junction contained 6 bases not matched to a gene.

This chain links TRBV27 with TRBJ2-1; 13 nucleotides line up with TRBD2. The germline V gene has CDR1 MNHEY and CDR2 SMNVEV (reference sequence). The trim removed 5 bases at V and 6 bases at J, leaving 4 bases unmatched. The length of the CDR3 is 15 residues. CDR3 bases: TGTGCCAGCAGTCCGGGACTAGCGGGGCTCAATGAGCAGTTCTTC. Its protein is CASSPGLAGLNEQFF.

This clone has just a few counts. The genes are TRBV5-6 and TRBJ2-2; no definite D call. CDR3 length: 16 amino acids. V was shortened by 1 base and J by 6 bases, with 16 bases between the two germline ends. Germline CDR1 reads SGHDT; CDR2 reads YYEEEE. DNA of the CDR3: TGTGCCAGCAGCTTGAATTGGTGGGTCAGCGCCGGGGAGCTGTTTTTT. This gives the protein CASSLNWWVSAGELFF.

This clone has a handful of counts. This chain links TRBV12-3 or TRBV12-4 with TRBJ1-2; D ambiguous. The CDR3 has 13 residues. V was trimmed by 6 bases and J by 3 bases, leaving 11 bases between them. The CDR3 DNA reads TGTGCCAGCAGCCCGGCGGAGGACTATGGCTACACCTTC. It specifies CASSPAEDYGYTF.

This chain joins TRBV11-2 and TRBJ1-2; D possibly corresponds to TRBD1 (5 bases). Between the trimmed V and J ends, which lost 0 bases and 8 bases, there was a span of 19 bases. The CDR3 is made up of 16 amino acids. Germline V gene sequence: CDR1 SGHAT, CDR2 FQNNGV. The chain's CDR3 is CASSLDQALGRGGYTF. In DNA form, the CDR3 reads TGTGCCAGCAGCTTAGATCAGGCGTTGGGGCGCGGCGGCTACACCTTC.